The 25 T cell receptor beta chains presented below share a single source sample, sequenced in a study of blood T cell repertoires in COVID-19. Clones were sequenced by immunoSEQ multiplex PCR, and TCRdb holds only the in-frame ones, with some missing. The data contain roughly 300,000 clones, approximately 81% of them singletons. Sample: peripheral blood. These receptors all come from a woman aged 60-70 years with active or convalescent COVID-19.

The gene calls are TRBV9 and TRBJ1-1; D gene uncertain. V was shortened by 4 bases and J by 4 bases, with 14 bases between the two germline ends. The germline V gene has CDR1 SGDLS and CDR2 YYNGEE. There are 14 residues in the CDR3. In nucleotides, the CDR3 is TGTGCCAGCAGCCCCGGAGGGCTTGTCACTGAAGCTTTCTTT. Its translation is CASSPGGLVTEAFF.

The chain carries TRBV6-2 or TRBV6-3 and TRBJ1-2; possibly TRBD1 for D (5 bases). The CDR3 loop spans 13 amino acids. Trimming stripped 4 bases from V and 2 bases from J, with 8 bases between. Germline V gene sequence: CDR1 MNHEY, CDR2 SVGEGT. The DNA of the CDR3 is TGTGCCAGCAGTTTGACAGTAAACTATGGCTACACCTTC. Protein: CASSLTVNYGYTF.

The rearrangement uses TRBV30 and TRBJ1-2, with D possibly matching TRBD1 (6 bases). CDR1 is GTSNPN, CDR2 SVGIG, per germline (reference sequence). The CDR3 runs 16 residues. V lost 0 bases, J lost 3 bases, and 17 bases lay in between. The DNA for the CDR3 is TGTGCCTGGAGTGTAACAGGGCATAATCCCTACTATGGCTACACCTTC. As protein: CAWSVTGHNPYYGYTF.

The chain carries TRBV14 and TRBJ1-1, with 9 bases lining up with TRBD1. With 2 bases clipped from V and 5 bases from J, the junction kept 6 bases outside the gene matches. The CDR3 consists of 15 residues. Germline values: CDR1 SGHDN, CDR2 FVKESK. DNA of the CDR3: TGTGCCAGCAGCCAAATACAGGGGGCGCGGACTGAAGCTTTCTTT. It translates to CASSQIQGARTEAFF.

The chain has TRBV4-3 and TRBJ1-6; D unclear. This CDR3 contains 15 residues. Germline V gene sequence: CDR1 LGHNA, CDR2 YSLEER. Trimming removed 1 base from V and 3 bases from J, with 7 bases in between. The CDR3: CASSQAVYYNSPLHF. CDR3 sequence (DNA): TGCGCCAGCAGCCAAGCAGTATACTATAATTCACCCCTCCACTTT.

This clone was observed a single time. The V call is TRBV7-2, the J call TRBJ1-1; D is unresolved. V shed 2 bases and J shed 9 bases, with 13 bases lying between them. Per the germline V gene, CDR1 is SGHTA and CDR2 is FQGNSA. The CDR3 totals 13 residues. CDR3 sequence (DNA): TGTGCCAGCAGCTTAATGCGGGCAGAAAAAGCTTTCTTT. This translates into CASSLMRAEKAFF.

V usage is TRBV25-1 and J usage is TRBJ2-1; TRBD2 matches at 9 bases. Germline CDR1 and CDR2: MGHDK and SYGVNS. V lost 2 bases to trimming and J lost 10 bases; unmatched junction nucleotides: 15. The CDR3 consists of 17 residues. CDR3 sequence: CASSEPPRAGTSREQFF. The DNA for the CDR3 is TGTGCCAGCAGTGAACCCCCCCGAGCCGGGACTAGCCGAGAGCAGTTCTTC.

The genes are TRBV6-1 and TRBJ2-1, with 7 nucleotides matching TRBD2. The germline gives CDR1 MNHNS, CDR2 SASEGT. CDR3 length: 14 amino acids. The V and J ends lost 7 bases and 4 bases, in that order; junction bases with no gene match: 7. CDR3 in amino acids: CASNWAGEYNEQFF. The CDR3 DNA reads as TGTGCCAGCAACTGGGCGGGGGAATACAATGAGCAGTTCTTC.

The CDR3 region is CASSHDRAGNYGYTF. The DNA of the CDR3 is TGTGCCAGCAGTCACGACAGGGCTGGGAACTATGGCTACACCTTC. The chain carries TRBV5-4 and TRBJ1-2, with TRBD1 identical over 7 bases. Losses at the gene ends were 5 bases for V and 2 bases for J; bases not matched to a gene: 9. Per the germline V gene, CDR1 is SGHNT and CDR2 is YYREEE (reference sequence). The CDR3 covers 15 residues.

CDR3 amino acids: CASSNTGNPYNEQFF. CDR3 coding DNA: TGTGCCAGCAGCAACACAGGGAACCCCTACAATGAGCAGTTCTTC. This sequence joins TRBV7-3 and TRBJ2-1; D is possibly TRBD1 (6 bases). The length of the CDR3 is 15 residues. Deletions cut 5 bases from V and 2 bases from J, with 13 bases between. Germline loops: CDR1 SGHTA, CDR2 FQGTGA.

This rearrangement joins TRBV15 to TRBJ2-1; TRBD2 is a possible D gene (6 bases). The length of the CDR3 is 12 residues. V was clipped by 10 bases and J by 0 bases, with 7 bases between them. Germline lookup yields CDR1 LNHNV and CDR2 YYDKDF (reference sequence). The CDR3 loop is CAIADSYNEQFF. CDR3 DNA sequence: TGTGCCATAGCGGACTCCTACAATGAGCAGTTCTTC.

In this sample, this clone turned up many times. This chain links TRBV19 with TRBJ1-2; 10 bases line up with TRBD1. V shed 7 bases and J 0 bases; nucleotides not matched to a gene: 5. Germline CDR1 LNHDA, CDR2 SQIVND (reference sequence). The length of the CDR3 is 15 residues. CDR3 DNA: TGTGCCAGTACCCGACAGGGGGCCTCTAACTATGGCTACACCTTC. This codes for CASTRQGASNYGYTF. Based on the CDR3 plus reference TRBV19 and TRBJ1-2, the full variable domain is DGGITQSPKYLFRKEGQNVTLSCEQNLNHDAMYWYRQDPGQGLRLIYYSQIVNDFQKGDIAEGYSVSREKKESFPLTVTSAQKNPTAFYLCASTRQGASNYGYTFGSGTRLTVV.

The chain carries TRBV12-5 and TRBJ2-2, with TRBD1 identical over 9 bases. The CDR3 is 16 amino acids. The V gene end was trimmed by 2 bases and the J gene end by 4 bases; junction bases not matched to a gene: 5. Germline V gene lookup returns CDR1 LGHNT and CDR2 FRNRAP. In nucleotides, the CDR3 is TGTGCTAGTGGTTTGCCCGGGACAGGGACCACCGGGGAGCTGTTTTTT. This codes for CASGLPGTGTTGELFF.

The chain is built from TRBV5-1 and TRBJ1-6; D remains unclear. With 4 bases removed from V and 0 bases from J, the gap between germline ends came to 14 bases. CDR1 and CDR2 (germline): SGHRS, YFSETQ. The CDR3 spans 17 residues. The CDR3 DNA follows: TGCGCCAGCAGCCCCACAAACTCTAGCTCCTATAATTCACCCCTCCACTTT. Translating gives CASSPTNSSSYNSPLHF.

The chain combines TRBV11-2 with TRBJ2-2; a weak D match, TRBD1 (6 bases). The CDR3 totals 13 residues. The V and J ends lost 1 base and 11 bases respectively, with 11 bases between them. The germline CDR1 and CDR2 sequences are SGHAT and FQNNGV. CDR3 nucleotide sequence: TGTGCCAGCAGCTTAGGCTACGGGACAGAGCTGTTTTTT. Protein sequence: CASSLGYGTELFF.

In its sample, this clone was seen once. This rearrangement joins TRBV7-2 to TRBJ1-5; 9 bases map to TRBD1. The V gene end was trimmed by 5 bases and the J gene end by 3 bases; junction bases not matched to a gene: 5. This CDR3 is 15 amino acids long. CDR1 is SGHTA, CDR2 FQGNSA, per germline. The CDR3 loop is CASSRQGDINQPQHF. DNA of the CDR3: TGTGCCAGCAGCAGACAGGGGGATATCAATCAGCCCCAGCATTTT.

In this sample, this clone turned up a few times. The V and J genes are TRBV30 and TRBJ1-2; 9 bases line up with TRBD1. The V gene's germline CDR1 is GTSNPN and CDR2 SVGIG (reference sequence). There are 11 residues in the CDR3. V dropped 5 bases and J dropped 6; count of bases not matched to a gene: 1. In DNA, the CDR3 is TGTGCCTGGGACAGGGGGAATGGCTACACCTTC. It yields the protein CAWDRGNGYTF.

This clone was counted between two and nine times. V and J are TRBV5-6 and TRBJ1-5; 7 bases are a match to TRBD1. V was clipped by 8 bases and J by 1 base; unmatched bases: 9. The CDR3 contains 15 residues. The germline CDR1 and CDR2 sequences are SGHDT and YYEEEE. CDR3 in amino acids: CASHSLTGSNQPQHF. The DNA for the CDR3 is TGTGCCAGTCACAGCTTGACAGGGAGCAATCAGCCCCAGCATTTT.

The chain is built from TRBV5-1 and TRBJ1-2, with 8 bases identical to TRBD1. The CDR3 is 14 residues long. The germline V gene encodes CDR1 SGHRS and CDR2 YFSETQ. Unmatched junction bases numbered 0, after V lost 0 bases and J lost 2 bases. The CDR3 sequence: CASSLDRGNYGYTF. The CDR3, as DNA: TGCGCCAGCAGCTTGGACAGGGGGAACTATGGCTACACCTTC.

This clone was seen a handful of times. The chain is built from TRBV4-1 and TRBJ2-7, with 12 bases matching TRBD2. The CDR3 spans 17 residues. V shed 4 bases, J shed 2 bases, and the junction held 9 bases outside the gene matches. CDR1 MGHRA and CDR2 YSYEKL come from the germline V gene. The CDR3 region has the DNA TGCGCCAGCAGCCTGGGACTAGCGGGTGGGTCTCCCTACGAGCAGTACTTC. The encoded protein is CASSLGLAGGSPYEQYF.

The genes are TRBV29-1 and TRBJ1-1; D unresolved. CDR1 and CDR2 from the germline V gene are SQVTM and ANQGSEA. The CDR3 totals 11 residues. V was clipped by 4 bases and J by 7 bases, with 10 bases between them. This CDR3 reads CSVAEAGEAFF. CDR3 bases: TGCAGCGTTGCTGAGGCTGGTGAAGCTTTCTTT. Based on the CDR3 plus reference TRBV29-1 and TRBJ1-1, the full variable domain is SAVISQKPSRDICQRGTSLTIQCQVDSQVTMMFWYRQQPGQSLTLIATANQGSEATYESGFVIDKFPISRPNLTFSTLTVSNMSPEDSSIYLCSVAEAGEAFFGQGTRLTVV.

The chain is built from TRBV21-1 and TRBJ1-6; TRBD1 is the table's D call, not checked against the DNA. TRBV21-1 is noted as a pseudogene. The CDR3 is 18 residues long. This CDR3 reads CASSSQGVQGPLNSPLHF. CDR3 DNA sequence: TGTGCCAGCAGCTCCCAGGGGGTACAGGGGCCGCTAAATTCACCCCTCCACTTT.

The chain employs TRBV30 and TRBJ2-1; 9 nucleotides match TRBD2. The J segment lost 9 bases and the V segment lost 4 bases, leaving 7 bases of the junction unmatched. CDR1 and CDR2 from the germline V gene are GTSNPN and SVGIG (reference sequence). This CDR3 comprises 13 residues. The CDR3 reads CAWTKAGGIEQFF. In nucleotides, the CDR3 is TGTGCCTGGACCAAAGCGGGGGGCATTGAGCAGTTCTTC.

The chain is built from TRBV6-5 and TRBJ1-1; D may be TRBD1 (5 bases). This CDR3 region has 13 residues. Germline V gene data show CDR1 as MNHEY and CDR2 as SVGAGI. The V and J ends lost 6 bases and 1 base respectively, with 9 bases between them. CDR3 loop: CASRKTGNTEAFF. The CDR3 DNA is TGTGCCAGCAGGAAAACAGGGAACACTGAAGCTTTCTTT.

The chain uses TRBV11-2 and TRBJ1-6; 9 nucleotides match TRBD1. Germline V gene lookup returns CDR1 SGHAT and CDR2 FQNNGV. J lost 13 bases, V lost 0 bases, and 4 bases had no gene match. The CDR3 loop spans 14 amino acids. The CDR3: CASSLEGQGYPLHF. The CDR3 coding sequence is TGTGCCAGCAGCTTAGAGGGACAGGGTTACCCCCTCCACTTT.